The clone carrying this T cell receptor (beta chain) has at least ten counts. What it binds is not known. If no ophthalmopathy progression occurred within 18 months, Graves' hyperthyroidism was stable. RNA transcripts yielded amplified TCR beta CDR3 regions. The HTBI primer set served for first-round RT-PCR of the TCR CDR3. TCRdb processed the multiplex PCR reads anew with MiXCR; each CDR3 protein has one entry. The table shows hundreds of thousands of distinct CDR3 sequences, with 35% to 45% occurring only once. The data belong to a study of T cells in Graves' hyperthyroidism and ophthalmopathy. The CDR3 extends over 11 amino acids. Germline V gene lookup returns CDR1 WSHSY and CDR2 SAAADI. Trimming removed 7 bases from V and 6 bases from J, with 9 bases in between. Findings and caveats of the study: Separation of ophthalmopathy from stable hyperthyroidism was achieved by a 13 V-J model. For ophthalmopathy, model prediction preceded onset by a median approximately 6 months. The blood repertoire included most of the expanded thyroid clonotypes above 0.001.

Sequences were obtained from blood. The chain recombines TRBV10-2 with TRBJ1-2, with D uncertain. The TCR originated in a man between 18 and 29 years old with Graves' hyperthyroidism. The CDR3: CASTVGDGYTF. The CDR3 region has the DNA TGCGCCAGCACCGTTGGGGATGGCTACACCTTC.